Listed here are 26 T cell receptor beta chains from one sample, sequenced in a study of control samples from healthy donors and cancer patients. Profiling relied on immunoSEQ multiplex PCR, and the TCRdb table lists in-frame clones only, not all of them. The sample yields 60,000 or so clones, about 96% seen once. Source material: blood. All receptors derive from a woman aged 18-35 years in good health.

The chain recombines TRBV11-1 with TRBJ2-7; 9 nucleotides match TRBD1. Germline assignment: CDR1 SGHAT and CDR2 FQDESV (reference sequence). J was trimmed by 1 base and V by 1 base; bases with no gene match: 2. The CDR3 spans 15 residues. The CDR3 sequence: CASSLETGGSYEQYF. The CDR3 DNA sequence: TGTGCCAGCAGCTTAGAGACAGGGGGATCCTACGAGCAGTACTTC.

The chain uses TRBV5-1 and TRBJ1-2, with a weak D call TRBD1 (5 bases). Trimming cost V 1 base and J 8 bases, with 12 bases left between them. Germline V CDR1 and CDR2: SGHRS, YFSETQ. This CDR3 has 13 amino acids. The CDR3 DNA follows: TGCGCCAGCAGCTTGACCAGGGCTGAGGGCTACACCTTC. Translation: CASSLTRAEGYTF.

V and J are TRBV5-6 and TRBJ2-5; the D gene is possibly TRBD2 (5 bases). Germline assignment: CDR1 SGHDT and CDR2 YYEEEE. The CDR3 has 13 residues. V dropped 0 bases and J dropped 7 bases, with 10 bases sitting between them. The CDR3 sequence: CASSLASRGTQYF. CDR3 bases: TGTGCCAGCAGCTTGGCTTCCCGGGGGACCCAGTACTTC.

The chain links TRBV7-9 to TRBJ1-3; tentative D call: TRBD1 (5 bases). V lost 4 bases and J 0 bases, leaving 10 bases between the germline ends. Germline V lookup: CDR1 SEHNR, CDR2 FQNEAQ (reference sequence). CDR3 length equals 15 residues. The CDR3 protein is CASSSGQDSGNTIYF. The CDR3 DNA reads TGTGCCAGCAGCTCCGGACAAGACTCTGGAAACACCATATATTTT.

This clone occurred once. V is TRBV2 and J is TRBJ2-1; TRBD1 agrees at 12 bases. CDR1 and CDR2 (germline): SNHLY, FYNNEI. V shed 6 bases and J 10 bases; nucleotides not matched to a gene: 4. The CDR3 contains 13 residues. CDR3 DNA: TGTGCCAGCAGAACGGGACAGGGGGCCGAGCAGTTCTTC. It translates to CASRTGQGAEQFF.

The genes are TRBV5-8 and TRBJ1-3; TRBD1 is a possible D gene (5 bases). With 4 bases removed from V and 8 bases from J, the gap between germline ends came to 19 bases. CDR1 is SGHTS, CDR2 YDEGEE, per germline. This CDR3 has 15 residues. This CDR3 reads CASSPGTPAIDTIYF. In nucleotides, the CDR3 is TGTGCCAGCAGCCCCGGGACTCCGGCCATCGACACCATATATTTT.

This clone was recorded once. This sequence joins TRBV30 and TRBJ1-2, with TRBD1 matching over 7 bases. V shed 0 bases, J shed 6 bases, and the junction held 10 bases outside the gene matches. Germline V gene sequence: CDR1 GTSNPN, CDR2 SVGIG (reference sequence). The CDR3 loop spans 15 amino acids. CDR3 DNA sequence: TGTGCCTGGAGTGTAGGGGGACAGCTCCTCAATGGCTACACCTTC. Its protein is CAWSVGGQLLNGYTF.

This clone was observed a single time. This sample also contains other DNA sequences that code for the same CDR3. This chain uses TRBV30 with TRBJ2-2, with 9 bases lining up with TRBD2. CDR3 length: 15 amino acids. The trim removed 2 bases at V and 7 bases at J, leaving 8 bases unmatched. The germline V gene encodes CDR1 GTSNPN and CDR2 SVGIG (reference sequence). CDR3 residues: CAWSSGAGGGGELFF. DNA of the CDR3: TGTGCCTGGAGTTCGGGCGCGGGGGGGGGCGGGGAGCTGTTTTTT.

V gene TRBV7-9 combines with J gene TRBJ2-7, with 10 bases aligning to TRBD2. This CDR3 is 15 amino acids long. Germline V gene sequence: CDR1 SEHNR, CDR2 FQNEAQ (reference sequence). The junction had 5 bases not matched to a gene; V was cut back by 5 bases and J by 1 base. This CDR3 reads CASSPGLAASYEQYF. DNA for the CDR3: TGTGCCAGCAGCCCAGGACTAGCGGCTTCCTACGAGCAGTACTTC. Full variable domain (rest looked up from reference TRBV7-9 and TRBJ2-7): DTGVSQNPRHKITKRGQNVTFRCDPISEHNRLYWYRQTLGQGPEFLTYFQNEAQLEKSRLLSDRFSAERPKGSFSTLEIQRTEQGDSAMYLCASSPGLAASYEQYFGPGTRLTVT.

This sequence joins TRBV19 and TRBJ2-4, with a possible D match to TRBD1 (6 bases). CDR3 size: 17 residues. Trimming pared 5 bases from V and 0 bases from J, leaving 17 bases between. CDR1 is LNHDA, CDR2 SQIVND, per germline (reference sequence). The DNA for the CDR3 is TGTGCCAGTAGTCACTCGCACAGGGATTTAGCCAAAAACATTCAGTACTTC. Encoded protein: CASSHSHRDLAKNIQYF.

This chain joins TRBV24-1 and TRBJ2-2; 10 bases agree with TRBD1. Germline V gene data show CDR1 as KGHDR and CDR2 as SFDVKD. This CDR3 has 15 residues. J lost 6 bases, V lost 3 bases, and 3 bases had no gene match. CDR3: CATSDPTGGPGELFF. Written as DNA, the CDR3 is TGTGCCACCAGTGATCCGACAGGGGGCCCCGGGGAGCTGTTTTTT.

CDR3 nucleotides: TGTGCCAGCAGCTTAGGGGCGAGTAGCTCCTATAATTCACCCCTCCACTTT. Translation: CASSLGASSSYNSPLHF. The chain couples TRBV11-2 to TRBJ1-6; D gene ambiguous. This CDR3 contains 17 residues. Trimming removed 1 base at V and 0 bases at J, with 10 bases between. Germline CDR1 SGHAT, CDR2 FQNNGV.

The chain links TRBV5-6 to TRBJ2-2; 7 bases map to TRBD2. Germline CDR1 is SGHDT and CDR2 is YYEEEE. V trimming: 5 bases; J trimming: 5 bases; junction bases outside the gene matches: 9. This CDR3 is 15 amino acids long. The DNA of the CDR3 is TGTGCCAGCAGGAACGCGGGGGAGGGGACCGGGGAGCTGTTTTTT. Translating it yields CASRNAGEGTGELFF.

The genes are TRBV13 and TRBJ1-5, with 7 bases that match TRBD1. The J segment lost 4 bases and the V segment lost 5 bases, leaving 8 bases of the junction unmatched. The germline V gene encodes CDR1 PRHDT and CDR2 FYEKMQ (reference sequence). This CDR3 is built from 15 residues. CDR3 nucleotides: TGTGCCAGCAGCATACAGGGGCTTAAGAATCAGCCCCAGCATTTT. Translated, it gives CASSIQGLKNQPQHF. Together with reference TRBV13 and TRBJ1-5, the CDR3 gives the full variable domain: AAGVIQSPRHLIKEKRETATLKCYPIPRHDTVYWYQQGPGQDPQFLISFYEKMQSDKGSIPDRFSAQQFSDYHSELNMSSLELGDSALYFCASSIQGLKNQPQHFGDGTRLSIL.

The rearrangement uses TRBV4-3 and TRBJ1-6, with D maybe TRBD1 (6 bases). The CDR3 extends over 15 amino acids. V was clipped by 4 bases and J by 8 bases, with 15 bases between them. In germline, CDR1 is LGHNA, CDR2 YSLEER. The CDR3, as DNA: TGCGCCAGCAGCCGGGGGGCTCTCTTATATTCACCCCTCCACTTT. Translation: CASSRGALLYSPLHF.

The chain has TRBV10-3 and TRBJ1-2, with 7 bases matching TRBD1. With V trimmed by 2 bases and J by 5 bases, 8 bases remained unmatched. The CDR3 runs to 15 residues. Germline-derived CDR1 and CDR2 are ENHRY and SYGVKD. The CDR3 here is CAISEGLDRAYGYTF. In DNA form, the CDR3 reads TGTGCCATCAGTGAGGGCCTCGACAGGGCGTATGGCTACACCTTC.

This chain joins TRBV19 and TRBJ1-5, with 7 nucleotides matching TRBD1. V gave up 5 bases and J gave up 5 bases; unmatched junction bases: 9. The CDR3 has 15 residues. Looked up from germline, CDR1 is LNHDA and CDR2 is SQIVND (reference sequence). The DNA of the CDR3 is TGTGCCAGTAGTCCTAGGAAGACAGGGTATCAGCCCCAGCATTTT. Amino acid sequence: CASSPRKTGYQPQHF.

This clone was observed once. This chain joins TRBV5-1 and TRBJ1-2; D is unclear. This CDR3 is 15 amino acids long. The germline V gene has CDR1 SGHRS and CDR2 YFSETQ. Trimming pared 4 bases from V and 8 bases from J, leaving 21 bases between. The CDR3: CASSPVGQYASGYTF. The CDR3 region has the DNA TGCGCCAGCAGCCCGGTAGGGCAATATGCGTCCGGCTACACCTTC.

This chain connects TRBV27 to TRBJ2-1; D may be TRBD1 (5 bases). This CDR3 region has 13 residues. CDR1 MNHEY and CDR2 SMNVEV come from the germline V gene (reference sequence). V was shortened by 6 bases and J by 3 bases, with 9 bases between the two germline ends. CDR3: CASRERGYNEQFF. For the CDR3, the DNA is TGTGCCAGCAGAGAAAGGGGCTACAATGAGCAGTTCTTC.

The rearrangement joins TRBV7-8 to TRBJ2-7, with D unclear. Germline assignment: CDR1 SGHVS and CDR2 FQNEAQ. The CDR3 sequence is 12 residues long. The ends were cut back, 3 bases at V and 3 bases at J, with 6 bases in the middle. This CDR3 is CASSFNRYEQYF. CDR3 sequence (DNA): TGTGCCAGCAGCTTCAATCGCTACGAGCAGTACTTC.

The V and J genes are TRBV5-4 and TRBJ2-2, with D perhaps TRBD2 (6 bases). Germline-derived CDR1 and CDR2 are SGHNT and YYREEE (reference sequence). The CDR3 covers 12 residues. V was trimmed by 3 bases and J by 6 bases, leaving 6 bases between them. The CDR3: CASSWGAGELFF. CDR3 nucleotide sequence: TGTGCCAGCAGCTGGGGGGCCGGGGAGCTGTTTTTT.

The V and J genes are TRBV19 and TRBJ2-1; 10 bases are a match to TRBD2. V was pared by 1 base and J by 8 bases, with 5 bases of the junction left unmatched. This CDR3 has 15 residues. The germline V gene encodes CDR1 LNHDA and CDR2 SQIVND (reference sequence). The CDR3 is CASSIAVAGGYEQFF. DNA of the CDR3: TGTGCCAGTAGTATAGCAGTAGCGGGGGGCTATGAGCAGTTCTTC.

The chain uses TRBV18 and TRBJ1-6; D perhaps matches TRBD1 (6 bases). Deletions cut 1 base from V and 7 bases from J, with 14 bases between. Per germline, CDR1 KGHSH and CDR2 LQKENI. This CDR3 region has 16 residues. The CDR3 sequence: CASSPLDRILNSPLHF. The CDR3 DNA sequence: TGTGCCAGCTCACCACTGGACAGAATACTCAATTCACCCCTCCACTTT.

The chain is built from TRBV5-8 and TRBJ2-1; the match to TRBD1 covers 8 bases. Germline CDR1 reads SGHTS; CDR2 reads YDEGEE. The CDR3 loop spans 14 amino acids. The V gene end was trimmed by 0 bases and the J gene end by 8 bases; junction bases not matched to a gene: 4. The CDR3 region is CASSLDRGIHEQFF. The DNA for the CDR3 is TGTGCCAGCAGCTTGGACAGGGGGATCCATGAGCAGTTCTTC.

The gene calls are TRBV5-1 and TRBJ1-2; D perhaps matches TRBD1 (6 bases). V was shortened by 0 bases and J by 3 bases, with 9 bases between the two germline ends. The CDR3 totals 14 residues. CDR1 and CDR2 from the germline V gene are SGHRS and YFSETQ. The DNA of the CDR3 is TGCGCCAGCAGCTTGGCGGGGGGCGACTATGGCTACACCTTC. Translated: CASSLAGGDYGYTF.

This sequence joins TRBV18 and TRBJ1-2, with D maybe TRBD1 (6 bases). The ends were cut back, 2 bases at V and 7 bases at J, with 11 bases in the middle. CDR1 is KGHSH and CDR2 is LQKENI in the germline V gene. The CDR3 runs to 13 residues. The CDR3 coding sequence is TGTGCCAGCTCACCAGCAGGGGATGGTGGCTACACCTTC. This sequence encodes CASSPAGDGGYTF. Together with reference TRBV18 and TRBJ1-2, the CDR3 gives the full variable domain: NAGVMQNPRHLVRRRGQEARLRCSPMKGHSHVYWYRQLPEEGLKFMVYLQKENIIDESGMPKERFSAEFPKEGPSILRIQQVVRGDSAAYFCASSPAGDGGYTFGSGTRLTVV.